The 13 T cell receptor beta chains given below trace back to one sample, sequenced in a study of siplizumab effects on memory and regulatory T cells. Method: immunoSEQ multiplex PCR; TCRdb's copy keeps in-frame clones and lacks some. The sample lists some 100,000 clones, roughly 94% occurring once. Material: non-Treg CD4+ T cells sorted from blood. All receptors come from a human donor in good health.

The chain has TRBV2 and TRBJ2-1; D not certain. Between the trimmed V and J ends, which lost 2 bases and 7 bases, there was a span of 6 bases. Germline V gene sequence: CDR1 SNHLY, CDR2 FYNNEI. CDR3 size: 12 residues. Here the CDR3 DNA reads TGTGCCAGCAGTGAACGCGCTAATGAGCAGTTCTTC. It specifies CASSERANEQFF. Full variable domain (outside the CDR3, taken from reference TRBV2 and TRBJ2-1): EPEVTQTPSHQVTQMGQEVILRCVPISNHLYFYWYRQILGQKVEFLVSFYNNEISEKSEIFDDQFSVERPDGSNFTLKIRSTKLEDSAMYFCASSERANEQFFGPGTRLTVL.

The gene calls are TRBV29-1 and TRBJ2-7; D is perhaps TRBD1 (6 bases). The V end lost 1 base, the J end lost 2 bases, and 12 bases lay between the germline ends. Germline assignment: CDR1 SQVTM and CDR2 ANQGSEA. CDR3 size: 14 residues. The CDR3 bases are TGCAGCGTTGAAGGGACAGACACACCCTACGAGCAGTACTTC. It is translated as CSVEGTDTPYEQYF.

The rearrangement links TRBV13 to TRBJ2-2; D is possibly TRBD1 or TRBD2 (5 bases each). Germline CDR1 and CDR2: PRHDT and FYEKMQ (reference sequence). V was pared by 0 bases and J by 6 bases, with 20 bases between. The CDR3 totals 18 residues. CDR3 in DNA: TGTGCCAGCAGCTTAGGCTCCCGGGGCCGAATCTCCTCCGGGGAGCTGTTTTTT. It codes for CASSLGSRGRISSGELFF.

V and J are TRBV28 and TRBJ1-1; TRBD1 is a possible D gene (5 bases). Looked up from germline, CDR1 is MDHEN and CDR2 is SYDVKM. V shed 3 bases and J shed 4 bases, with 12 bases lying between them. There are 14 residues in the CDR3. The CDR3 spells CASSFRGEGTEAFF. The CDR3 nucleotides read TGTGCCAGCAGTTTTAGAGGGGAGGGCACTGAAGCTTTCTTT.

The rearrangement links TRBV28 to TRBJ2-1, with 9 bases fitting TRBD2. The germline V gene encodes CDR1 MDHEN and CDR2 SYDVKM. Trimming at V came to 8 bases and at J to 4 bases, leaving 6 bases not matched to a gene. The CDR3 loop spans 14 amino acids. CDR3: CASELAGAYNEQFF. CDR3 DNA: TGTGCCAGCGAACTAGCGGGCGCTTACAATGAGCAGTTCTTC. The complete variable domain, with remaining parts taken from reference TRBV28 and TRBJ2-1, reads DVKVTQSSRYLVKRTGEKVFLECVQDMDHENMFWYRQDPGLGLRLIYFSYDVKMKEKGDIPEGYSVSREKKERFSLILESASTNQTSMYLCASELAGAYNEQFFGPGTRLTVL.

The V gene is TRBV28, the J gene TRBJ1-1; D unclear. Trimming took off 0 bases at V and 0 bases at J, with 11 bases between the two ends. Per germline, CDR1 MDHEN and CDR2 SYDVKM. The CDR3 contains 16 residues. The CDR3 protein is CASSLWGVAMNTEAFF. The CDR3 bases are TGTGCCAGCAGTTTATGGGGTGTTGCGATGAACACTGAAGCTTTCTTT. Drawing the rest from reference TRBV28 and TRBJ1-1, the complete variable domain is DVKVTQSSRYLVKRTGEKVFLECVQDMDHENMFWYRQDPGLGLRLIYFSYDVKMKEKGDIPEGYSVSREKKERFSLILESASTNQTSMYLCASSLWGVAMNTEAFFGQGTRLTVV.

The chain is built from TRBV7-9 and TRBJ2-1; a weak D match, TRBD1 (6 bases). Per germline, CDR1 SEHNR and CDR2 FQNEAQ (reference sequence). Between the trimmed V and J ends, which lost 1 base and 8 bases, there was a span of 15 bases. CDR3 length equals 15 residues. CDR3 region: CASSLGGQGFDEQFF. CDR3 in DNA: TGTGCCAGCAGCTTAGGTGGGCAGGGGTTCGATGAGCAGTTCTTC.

This chain uses TRBV27 with TRBJ2-2; D remains unclear. The CDR3 has 15 residues. V was pared by 8 bases and J by 7 bases, with 20 bases between. Germline V gives CDR1 MNHEY, CDR2 SMNVEV (reference sequence). The CDR3 is CASGSPAPIGGELFF. CDR3 DNA sequence: TGTGCCAGCGGATCCCCCGCTCCGATCGGCGGGGAGCTGTTTTTT.

This rearrangement joins TRBV6-1 to TRBJ2-7; no reliable D call. The V gene's germline CDR1 is MNHNS and CDR2 SASEGT. Trimming removed 6 bases at V and 4 bases at J, with 10 bases between. This CDR3 has 12 amino acids. CDR3 protein: CASRDVRYEQYF. As DNA, the CDR3 is TGTGCCAGCAGGGACGTGAGGTACGAGCAGTACTTC.

The V gene is TRBV6-1, the J gene TRBJ2-6; D is unclear. The CDR3 loop spans 13 amino acids. Germline assignment: CDR1 MNHNS and CDR2 SASEGT. V lost 7 bases and J 3 bases, leaving 7 bases between the germline ends. CDR3 nucleotide sequence: TGTGCCAGCATACTTCTTGGGGCCAACGTCCTGACTTTC. This gives the protein CASILLGANVLTF.

The chain carries TRBV28 and TRBJ2-7; 7 nucleotides line up with TRBD1. CDR1 and CDR2 (germline): MDHEN, SYDVKM. This CDR3 has 15 residues. J gave up 1 base and V 6 bases, and 9 bases lay outside the gene matches. The CDR3 loop is CASSSTGTESYEQYF. CDR3 bases: TGTGCCAGCAGCTCAACCGGGACAGAATCCTACGAGCAGTACTTC.

The chain recombines TRBV7-9 with TRBJ1-1; 11 bases fit TRBD1. Germline trimming cut 6 bases from V and 9 bases from J; bases unmatched to any gene: 6. Germline assignment: CDR1 SEHNR and CDR2 FQNEAQ (reference sequence). The CDR3 is 13 amino acids. The CDR3 sequence: CASSLGQGAKAFF. In DNA form, the CDR3 reads TGTGCCAGCAGTCTAGGACAGGGGGCTAAAGCTTTCTTT.

The CDR3 loop is CASSLPSGSTGELFF. The CDR3 DNA sequence: TGTGCCAGCAGCTTACCAAGCGGATCCACCGGGGAGCTGTTTTTT. V is TRBV5-4 and J is TRBJ2-2, with a tentative D call TRBD2 (5 bases). The CDR3 has 15 amino acids. V dropped 2 bases and J dropped 4 bases, with 12 bases sitting between them. From germline, CDR1 is SGHNT and CDR2 YYREEE (reference sequence).